Below, 15 T cell receptor beta chains from the same sample are listed, as sequenced in a study of cytomegalovirus exposure and HLA in healthy donors. The PCR had 60 Vbeta and 13 Jbeta primers. Sequenced by immunoSEQ multiplex PCR; TCRdb stores in-frame clones only, minus some. The sample lists about 67,000 clones, about 80% seen once, with approximately 4.2% in the top ten. Specimen: PBMCs. The receptors shown here come from a woman between 25 and 40 years old in good health and CMV-seronegative.

The V gene is TRBV6-1, the J gene TRBJ2-7; 10 positions match TRBD1. CDR3 size: 15 residues. V trimming: 4 bases; J trimming: 2 bases; junction bases outside the gene matches: 5. Germline CDR1 reads MNHNS; CDR2 reads SASEGT. CDR3 amino acids: CASSVGGQGTYEQYF. CDR3 DNA sequence: TGTGCCAGCAGTGTTGGGGGACAGGGGACCTACGAGCAGTACTTC.

The chain couples TRBV6-5 to TRBJ1-1, with D uncertain. Germline V lookup: CDR1 MNHEY, CDR2 SVGAGI. CDR3 length equals 15 residues. The V gene lost 4 bases and the J gene lost 7 bases, with 19 bases spanning the gap. The CDR3 is CASSSLSAGSFEAFF. In DNA, the CDR3 is TGTGCCAGCAGTTCCCTTAGCGCGGGAAGTTTTGAAGCTTTCTTT.

The V and J genes are TRBV4-3 and TRBJ1-5; 9 bases are a match to TRBD1. Trimming took 0 bases from V and 4 from J; bases not matched to a gene: 7. The germline V gene has CDR1 LGHNA and CDR2 YSLEER. The CDR3 runs 17 residues. Written as DNA, the CDR3 is TGCGCCAGCAGCCAAGATCTGGACAGGGGCGTAAATCAGCCCCAGCATTTT. Translation gives CASSQDLDRGVNQPQHF.

The rearrangement links TRBV27 to TRBJ2-5; TRBD1 might be the D (6 bases). The CDR3 has 15 residues. Germline-derived CDR1 and CDR2 are MNHEY and SMNVEV (reference sequence). The V and J ends lost 4 bases and 4 bases respectively, with 16 bases between them. The CDR3 here is CASSSETGAGETQYF. The CDR3 coding sequence is TGTGCCAGCAGTTCCGAGACAGGAGCTGGAGAGACCCAGTACTTC.

The rearrangement uses TRBV15 and TRBJ2-7, with TRBD2 matching over 8 bases. CDR3 size: 14 residues. The V and J ends lost 5 bases and 3 bases, in that order; junction bases with no gene match: 6. Germline CDR1 is LNHNV and CDR2 is YYDKDF (reference sequence). DNA of the CDR3: TGTGCCACCAGCCAATCGGGACTAGTCTACGAGCAGTACTTC. It translates to CATSQSGLVYEQYF.

The chain recombines TRBV2 with TRBJ2-7, with 7 bases that match TRBD1. Germline V lookup: CDR1 SNHLY, CDR2 FYNNEI. The CDR3 has 14 residues. V was pared by 1 base and J by 1 base, with 1 base of the junction left unmatched. The CDR3 DNA follows: TGTGCCAGCAGTGAAGAACAGGGGTCCTACGAGCAGTACTTC. Its protein product is CASSEEQGSYEQYF.

V and J are TRBV6-5 and TRBJ2-2; the D gene is possibly TRBD2 (6 bases). CDR1 and CDR2 from the germline V gene are MNHEY and SVGAGI. The CDR3 is made up of 16 amino acids. Deletions cut 1 base from V and 1 base from J, with 10 bases between. The CDR3 DNA is TGTGCCAGCAGTTACTTTCCTAGCGTGAACACCGGGGAGCTGTTTTTT. Amino acid sequence: CASSYFPSVNTGELFF.

CDR3 in DNA: TGTGCCACCAGTCGGGAGCGGGAGAAGACAGATACGCAGTATTTT. It specifies CATSREREKTDTQYF. This chain joins TRBV15 and TRBJ2-3; 8 bases match TRBD2. Trimming took 6 bases from V and 3 from J; bases not matched to a gene: 8. Germline loops: CDR1 LNHNV, CDR2 YYDKDF (reference sequence). The CDR3 loop spans 15 amino acids.

V usage is TRBV25-1 and J usage is TRBJ1-1, with TRBD1 as a possible D gene (5 bases). V was trimmed by 1 base and J by 4 bases, leaving 13 bases between them. Germline CDR1 and CDR2: MGHDK and SYGVNS. The CDR3 sequence is 15 residues long. The CDR3 DNA reads as TGTGCCAGCAGTGAATTGGCCAGGGCGAGCACTGAAGCTTTCTTT. This encodes CASSELARASTEAFF.

This chain joins TRBV4-1 and TRBJ2-6, with D maybe TRBD2 (5 bases). This CDR3 region has 18 residues. The germline CDR1 and CDR2 sequences are MGHRA and YSYEKL. Trimming took off 0 bases at V and 2 bases at J, with 14 bases between the two ends. For the CDR3, the DNA is TGCGCCAGCAGCCAAGAAAGGTTGAGGGCTCCTGGGGCCAACGTCCTGACTTTC. Protein sequence: CASSQERLRAPGANVLTF.

The chain has TRBV7-9 and TRBJ2-1, with D maybe TRBD1 (6 bases). Trimming removed 7 bases from V and 0 bases from J, with 7 bases in between. CDR3 length equals 13 residues. Germline lookup yields CDR1 SEHNR and CDR2 FQNEAQ (reference sequence). In nucleotides, the CDR3 is TGTGCCAGCAAGGACAGCTCCTACAATGAGCAGTTCTTC. Translating gives CASKDSSYNEQFF.

This chain connects TRBV9 to TRBJ2-2; tentatively, D is TRBD2 (6 bases). V was clipped by 2 bases and J by 6 bases, with 14 bases between them. The CDR3 consists of 15 residues. The V gene's germline CDR1 is SGDLS and CDR2 YYNGEE. The CDR3 region has the DNA TGTGCCAGCAGCGTCGAAGGGTGGGGGGCCGGGGAGCTGTTTTTT. Amino acids: CASSVEGWGAGELFF. Based on the CDR3 plus reference TRBV9 and TRBJ2-2, the full variable domain is DSGVTQTPKHLITATGQRVTLRCSPRSGDLSVYWYQQSLDQGLQFLIQYYNGEERAKGNILERFSAQQFPDLHSELNLSSLELGDSALYFCASSVEGWGAGELFFGEGSRLTVL.

The V gene is TRBV28, the J gene TRBJ2-7, with 8 bases fitting TRBD1. CDR3 length: 14 amino acids. Per the germline V gene, CDR1 is MDHEN and CDR2 is SYDVKM. After removal of 6 bases from V and 6 bases from J, the junction contained 10 bases not matched to a gene. The CDR3 region is CASSPDREAFEQYF. The CDR3, as DNA: TGTGCCAGCAGCCCGGACAGGGAGGCTTTCGAGCAGTACTTC.

The chain carries TRBV4-1 and TRBJ1-2, with TRBD1 identical over 8 bases. CDR3 size: 16 residues. Germline lookup yields CDR1 MGHRA and CDR2 YSYEKL. With 4 bases clipped from V and 4 bases from J, the junction kept 11 bases outside the gene matches. Here the CDR3 reads CASSPDRGALFYGYTF. CDR3 DNA: TGCGCCAGCAGCCCCGACAGGGGAGCCCTTTTCTATGGCTACACCTTC.

The chain carries TRBV30 and TRBJ2-7; 7 bases are shared with TRBD2. Trimming cost V 5 bases and J 4 bases; bases outside gene matches: 8. CDR1 is GTSNPN and CDR2 is SVGIG in the germline V gene (reference sequence). The CDR3 extends over 13 amino acids. The CDR3 loop is CAWAPQGGYEQYF. The CDR3 DNA reads as TGTGCCTGGGCCCCGCAGGGAGGGTACGAGCAGTACTTC.